The 28 T cell receptor beta chains presented below share a single source sample, sequenced in a study of blood T cell repertoires in COVID-19. Sequencing used immunoSEQ multiplex PCR; TCRdb keeps in-frame clones, though not all of them. The data show approximately 210,000 clones, approximately 87% seen once. Material for sequencing was peripheral blood. These receptors were taken from a woman in her 70s with active or convalescent COVID-19.

This clone was recorded a few times. This chain connects TRBV7-9 to TRBJ1-1; D remains unclear. The CDR3 consists of 12 residues. CDR1 and CDR2 (germline): SEHNR, FQNEAQ (reference sequence). V shed 0 bases and J shed 7 bases, with 6 bases lying between them. The CDR3 here is CASSLARSEAFF. For the CDR3, the DNA is TGTGCCAGCAGCTTAGCGCGGAGTGAAGCTTTCTTT.

The table lists this clone with a few counts. The chain recombines TRBV11-2 with TRBJ1-3; D gene uncertain. CDR3 size: 16 residues. Germline V gene sequence: CDR1 SGHAT, CDR2 FQNNGV. Trimming removed 0 bases at V and 0 bases at J, with 9 bases between. CDR3: CASSLESVPSGNTIYF. CDR3 coding DNA: TGTGCCAGCAGCTTAGAATCGGTTCCCTCTGGAAACACCATATATTTT.

The chain is built from TRBV30 and TRBJ1-2; possible D gene TRBD1, 5 bases. Trimming pared 0 bases from V and 2 bases from J, leaving 7 bases between. The V gene's germline CDR1 is GTSNPN and CDR2 SVGIG (reference sequence). This CDR3 has 13 amino acids. The CDR3 here is CAWSVRGNYGYTF. CDR3 sequence (DNA): TGTGCCTGGAGTGTACGGGGGAACTATGGCTACACCTTC.

The chain has TRBV7-8 and TRBJ2-7; TRBD1 is a possible D gene (5 bases). Germline values: CDR1 SGHVS, CDR2 FQNEAQ. Trimming removed 2 bases at V and 2 bases at J, with 10 bases between. The CDR3 covers 14 residues. The CDR3 bases are TGTGCCAGCAGCTTACTGCTGGGGCCCTACGAGCAGTACTTC. Protein: CASSLLLGPYEQYF.

This clone was observed many times. V gene TRBV9 combines with J gene TRBJ2-3, with 10 bases lining up with TRBD1. CDR3 length equals 15 residues. Trimming at V came to 3 bases and at J to 6 bases, leaving 7 bases not matched to a gene. The V gene's germline CDR1 is SGDLS and CDR2 YYNGEE. CDR3 loop: CASSATGTGEDTQYF. Written as DNA, the CDR3 is TGTGCCAGCAGCGCCACCGGGACAGGGGAGGATACGCAGTATTTT.

The genes are TRBV7-9 and TRBJ1-1; TRBD1 aligns across 12 bases. The CDR3 runs to 16 residues. Per the germline V gene, CDR1 is SEHNR and CDR2 is FQNEAQ (reference sequence). Losses at the gene ends were 5 bases for V and 3 bases for J; bases not matched to a gene: 7. CDR3 loop: CASSPGDRGRDTEAFF. For the CDR3, the DNA is TGTGCCAGCAGCCCCGGGGACAGGGGGCGGGACACTGAAGCTTTCTTT.

V gene TRBV18 combines with J gene TRBJ2-7; D is possibly TRBD2 (5 bases). This CDR3 is 11 amino acids long. The germline V gene encodes CDR1 KGHSH and CDR2 LQKENI. Trimming left V 4 bases short and J 5 bases short, with 6 bases between. CDR3 in amino acids: CASSRGDEQYF. The CDR3 DNA reads TGTGCCAGCTCACGGGGAGACGAGCAGTACTTC.

The V and J genes are TRBV27 and TRBJ2-5, with D possibly matching TRBD1 (6 bases). CDR1 and CDR2 (germline): MNHEY, SMNVEV (reference sequence). The length of the CDR3 is 14 residues. The germline V and J ends were trimmed by 5 bases and 5 bases, with 15 bases remaining between them. The CDR3 DNA reads TGTGCCAGCAGTATACAGGGAAGTTTGGAGACCCAGTACTTC. This codes for CASSIQGSLETQYF.

The V call is TRBV11-2, the J call TRBJ2-2; 11 bases align to TRBD1. Germline trimming cut 4 bases from V and 4 bases from J; bases unmatched to any gene: 5. The CDR3 is made up of 16 amino acids. Germline lookup yields CDR1 SGHAT and CDR2 FQNNGV. Here the CDR3 DNA reads TGTGCCAGCAGCTCCTTCGGGACAGGGGGCACCGGGGAGCTGTTTTTT. It codes for CASSSFGTGGTGELFF. The variable domain in full, completed from reference TRBV11-2 and TRBJ2-2, reads EAGVAQSPRYKIIEKRQSVAFWCNPISGHATLYWYQQILGQGPKLLIQFQNNGVVDDSQLPKDRFSAERLKGVDSTLKIQPAKLEDSAVYLCASSSFGTGGTGELFFGEGSRLTVL.

The CDR3 protein is CASSIAWAGTPSTDTQYF. Here the CDR3 DNA reads TGTGCCAGCAGTATTGCCTGGGCCGGGACTCCGAGCACAGATACGCAGTATTTT. J is TRBJ2-3 and V is TRBV28, with TRBD2 as a possible D gene (6 bases). Trimming stripped 5 bases from V and 0 bases from J, with 21 bases between. Per the germline V gene, CDR1 is MDHEN and CDR2 is SYDVKM. The CDR3 is made up of 18 amino acids.

This chain uses TRBV7-6 with TRBJ2-1; 9 bases line up with TRBD2. In germline, CDR1 is SGHVS, CDR2 FNYEAQ. The ends lost 6 bases at V and 6 bases at J; junction bases unmatched: 9. The CDR3 runs to 15 residues. Here the CDR3 reads CASRRVAGVANEQFF. CDR3 coding DNA: TGTGCCAGCAGACGCGTAGCGGGGGTAGCCAATGAGCAGTTCTTC.

The CDR3 reads CASSYSYSGAPSSYNEQFF. The CDR3 region has the DNA TGTGCCAGCAGTTACTCGTATAGCGGGGCGCCCTCCTCCTACAATGAGCAGTTCTTC. This chain uses TRBV6-2 or TRBV6-3 with TRBJ2-1; TRBD2 matches at 8 bases. V lost 0 bases and J lost 0; bases outside the gene matches: 10. Germline V gives CDR1 MNHEY, CDR2 SVGEGT. The length of the CDR3 is 19 residues.

The chain is built from TRBV19 and TRBJ1-2; maybe TRBD1 (5 bases). From germline, CDR1 is LNHDA and CDR2 SQIVND (reference sequence). V lost 5 bases and J 1 base, leaving 11 bases between the germline ends. The CDR3 is 14 amino acids. The DNA of the CDR3 is TGTGCCAGTAGTCCGGACATAATTAACTATGGCTACACCTTC. Amino acid sequence: CASSPDIINYGYTF.

This clone was observed a single time. The chain carries TRBV30 and TRBJ2-3, with unresolved D. Germline V gives CDR1 GTSNPN, CDR2 SVGIG (reference sequence). V shed 4 bases and J shed 6 bases, with 14 bases lying between them. The CDR3 totals 13 residues. The chain's CDR3 is CAWNINLWDTQYF. The CDR3, as DNA: TGTGCCTGGAACATAAATTTATGGGATACGCAGTATTTT.

This clone was counted a few times. The chain is built from TRBV5-6 and TRBJ2-6, with D perhaps matching TRBD1 (6 bases). The V gene's germline CDR1 is SGHDT and CDR2 YYEEEE. The CDR3 extends over 18 amino acids. The V end was cut by 0 bases, the J end by 4 bases, with 17 bases between. CDR3 sequence (DNA): TGTGCCAGCAGCTTGGGGGACACCCGTTTGCGGGGGGCCAACGTCCTGACTTTC. Amino acid sequence: CASSLGDTRLRGANVLTF. The full variable domain, in which reference TRBV5-6 and TRBJ2-6 provide the parts outside the CDR3, is DAGVTQSPTHLIKTRGQQVTLRCSPKSGHDTVSWYQQALGQGPQFIFQYYEEEERQRGNFPDRFSGHQFPNYSSELNVNALLLGDSALYLCASSLGDTRLRGANVLTFGAGSRLTVL.

The chain has TRBV3-1 (or the pseudogene TRBV3-2) and TRBJ2-7; the match to TRBD2 covers 8 bases. There are 14 residues in the CDR3. The ends lost 11 bases at V and 0 bases at J; junction bases unmatched: 9. Germline values: CDR1 LGHDT, CDR2 YNNKEL (reference sequence). CDR3 nucleotides: TGTGCCGGCCAGCGGGGGCCTAGCTCCTACGAGCAGTACTTC. Translated, it gives CAGQRGPSSYEQYF.

The CDR3: CATGGQHYGYTF. The CDR3 bases are TGTGCCACAGGGGGACAGCACTATGGCTACACCTTC. The V gene is TRBV6-5, the J gene TRBJ1-2; 7 bases map to TRBD1. In germline, CDR1 is MNHEY, CDR2 SVGAGI. Trimming removed 10 bases from V and 3 bases from J; junction bases left unmatched: 5. The CDR3 covers 12 residues.

V usage is TRBV13 and J usage is TRBJ1-1; D is undetermined. Germline assignment: CDR1 PRHDT and CDR2 FYEKMQ (reference sequence). The germline V and J ends were trimmed by 7 bases and 0 bases, with 12 bases remaining between them. The CDR3 extends over 14 amino acids. DNA for the CDR3: TGTGCCAGCAAGGACTGGACCATGAACACTGAAGCTTTCTTT. Translated: CASKDWTMNTEAFF.

The rearrangement links TRBV30 to TRBJ1-5; tentative D call: TRBD1 (5 bases). Germline V gene data show CDR1 as GTSNPN and CDR2 as SVGIG (reference sequence). The CDR3 covers 14 residues. V lost 1 base and J 5 bases, leaving 12 bases between the germline ends. The DNA for the CDR3 is TGTGCCTGGAGTGCGACAATCAGGGATCAGCCCCAGCATTTT. This codes for CAWSATIRDQPQHF.

This chain links TRBV23-1 with TRBJ2-3, with TRBD1 as a possible D gene (6 bases). TRBV23-1 qualifies as an ORF whose function is uncertain. The CDR3 contains 15 residues. Trimming stripped 3 bases from V and 1 base from J, with 11 bases between. In DNA, the CDR3 is TGCGCCAGCAGTCATTTCAGGGGTCGCACAGATACGCAGTATTTT. It is translated as CASSHFRGRTDTQYF.

In nucleotides, the CDR3 is TGTGCCAGCAGGGTTCAGGGGGCTTTGAACGCTTTCTTT. Translated, it gives CASRVQGALNAFF. The chain combines TRBV4-2 with TRBJ1-1; 8 bases fit TRBD1. CDR1 LGHNA and CDR2 YNFKEQ come from the germline V gene. This CDR3 has 13 residues. The J segment lost 11 bases and the V segment lost 6 bases, leaving 11 bases of the junction unmatched.

V and J are TRBV25-1 and TRBJ1-1; 8 nucleotides line up with TRBD1. V lost 6 bases, J lost 6 bases, and 12 bases stayed unmatched. The V gene's germline CDR1 is MGHDK and CDR2 SYGVNS. This CDR3 is 15 amino acids long. The CDR3 region is CASRPADRVGPEAFF. The CDR3 region has the DNA TGTGCCAGCAGACCTGCGGACAGGGTAGGGCCTGAAGCTTTCTTT.

The rearrangement uses TRBV28 and TRBJ2-3, with D tentatively TRBD2 (5 bases). Germline CDR1 reads MDHEN; CDR2 reads SYDVKM. The CDR3 consists of 14 residues. V lost 9 bases and J lost 2, with 15 bases in between. The CDR3 is CASTNSDYTDTQYF. CDR3 bases: TGTGCCAGTACTAATAGCGACTACACAGATACGCAGTATTTT.

The J gene is TRBJ1-6, the V gene TRBV30; D gene unclear. Trimming removed 3 bases at V and 6 bases at J, with 12 bases between. Looked up from germline, CDR1 is GTSNPN and CDR2 is SVGIG (reference sequence). The CDR3 is 14 residues long. The DNA for the CDR3 is TGTGCCTGGAGAAGAGGGTTTGGTAATTCACCCCTCCACTTT. Translation gives CAWRRGFGNSPLHF.

J is TRBJ2-2 and V is TRBV10-3; 12 nucleotides agree with TRBD2. V lost 6 bases to trimming and J lost 3 bases; unmatched junction nucleotides: 5. The CDR3 runs to 16 residues. Looked up from germline, CDR1 is ENHRY and CDR2 is SYGVKD. As DNA, the CDR3 is TGTGCCATCAGGACTAGCGGGGGATGGGACACCGGGGAGCTGTTTTTT. Its translation is CAIRTSGGWDTGELFF.

The genes are TRBV7-8 and TRBJ2-1; 8 bases match TRBD2. The CDR3 spans 15 residues. The V and J ends lost 5 bases and 3 bases, in that order; junction bases with no gene match: 6. CDR1 SGHVS and CDR2 FQNEAQ come from the germline V gene. The CDR3 loop reads CASSRSGTGYNEQFF. The CDR3 DNA reads TGTGCCAGCAGCCGTAGCGGGACCGGCTACAATGAGCAGTTCTTC.

The rearrangement joins TRBV11-3 to TRBJ2-2; unclear D gene. Germline V gene sequence: CDR1 SGHNT, CDR2 YENEEA. The CDR3 totals 15 residues. V lost 2 bases to trimming and J lost 1 base, with 8 bases between them. The CDR3 DNA reads as TGTGCCAGCAGCTTAAGAGTCCGGAACACCGGGGAGCTGTTTTTT. Its translation: CASSLRVRNTGELFF.

The chain has TRBV3-1 (or the pseudogene TRBV3-2) and TRBJ2-1; the match to TRBD2 covers 7 bases. V dropped 4 bases and J dropped 5; count of bases not matched to a gene: 8. This CDR3 has 15 amino acids. The germline V gene encodes CDR1 LGHDT and CDR2 YNNKEL (reference sequence). CDR3: CASSPKRGDNNEQFF. CDR3 in DNA: TGTGCCAGCAGCCCCAAGCGGGGTGATAACAATGAGCAGTTCTTC.